Described below is a single TCR beta chain sequence and its context. Compared with germline, one end of the junction differs, possibly owing to a read error. The germline CDR1 and CDR2 sequences are SEHNR and FQNEAQ (reference sequence). CDR3 size: 15 residues. This record belongs to a study of shared clonotypes between healthy human individuals. The assay was immunoSEQ multiplex PCR, and TCRdb's table has in-frame clones only and misses some. The repertoire has a few million clones, just under 95% of them found once; the top ten carry about 0.41%. The sequenced sample consisted of naive CD4+ T cells from PBMCs. Subset defined: CD45RA+ positively selected. This sequence originates from a man aged 18 to 30 in good health. Some clones in this sample may be carry-over from other donors' samples. The J gene is TRBJ2-1, the V gene TRBV7-9, with D maybe TRBD2 (6 bases). The CDR3 sequence is CASSPTRDSHNEQFF. CDR3 in DNA: TGTGCCAGCAGCCCAACGCGGGACTCCCACAATGAGCAGTTCTTC. The full variable domain, completed using reference TRBV7-9 and TRBJ2-1, is DTGVSQNPRHKITKRGQNVTFRCDPISEHNRLYWYRQTLGQGPEFLTYFQNEAQLEKSRLLSDRFSAERPKGSFSTLEIQRTEQGDSAMYLCASSPTRDSHNEQFFGPGTRLTVL.